The 27 T cell receptor beta chains listed next were all sequenced from one sample in a study of T cells in Graves' hyperthyroidism and ophthalmopathy. RNA transcripts gave rise to amplified TCR beta CDR3 regions. The HTBI set primed first-round TCR CDR3 RT-PCR. TCRdb re-analysed the multiplex PCR reads in MiXCR, keeping a single row per CDR3 protein. The data contain 400,000 to 600,000 distinct CDR3 sequences, more than 20% of them seen just once; the ten biggest clones take up around 27%. Sequencing was carried out using blood. These TCRs come from a man younger than 30 with Graves' hyperthyroidism.

Concerning this clonotype: Lacking the conserved final phenylalanine or tryptophan, this CDR3 likely reflects a read error. The limits of the CDR3 on the DNA are not certain, so only TCRdb's listed CDR3 is given. The chain combines TRBV19 with TRBJ2-2; the table names TRBD1, a call not compared with the DNA. The CDR3 is 13 residues long, ends included. Looked up from germline, CDR1 is LNHDA and CDR2 is SQIVND (reference sequence). The chain's CDR3 is CASSPGWTGELCL.

This clonotype was seen many times. The chain is built from TRBV2 and TRBJ1-2; D is unclear. The CDR3 has 15 amino acids. Trimming pared 3 bases from V and 6 bases from J, leaving 17 bases between. Germline CDR1 is SNHLY and CDR2 is FYNNEI. DNA of the CDR3: TGTGCCAGCAGTGACGCCCTCTCTGCCCCAGATGGCTACACCTTC. This translates into CASSDALSAPDGYTF.

This clonotype was picked up many times. The chain links TRBV12-3 or TRBV12-4 to TRBJ1-2, with 10 bases that match TRBD1. The CDR3 spans 15 residues. The V gene end was trimmed by 5 bases and the J gene end by 3 bases; junction bases not matched to a gene: 6. This CDR3 is CASSKEDRGYYGYTF. CDR3 nucleotides: TGTGCCAGCAGTAAAGAGGACAGGGGGTACTATGGCTACACCTTC.

This clonotype was observed a few times. This chain connects TRBV28 to TRBJ1-6; 9 positions agree with TRBD1. J was trimmed by 7 bases and V by 9 bases; bases with no gene match: 7. The CDR3 consists of 14 residues. In germline, CDR1 is MDHEN, CDR2 SYDVKM. This CDR3 is CASHAGTGNSPLHF. The CDR3 coding sequence is TGTGCCAGTCATGCCGGGACAGGGAATTCACCCCTCCACTTT.

This clonotype was recorded a few times. The gene calls are TRBV5-1 and TRBJ2-7; D may be TRBD2 (5 bases). V was shortened by 5 bases and J by 4 bases, with 19 bases between the two germline ends. The CDR3 covers 15 residues. Germline V gene lookup returns CDR1 SGHRS and CDR2 YFSETQ. DNA for the CDR3: TGCGCCAGCAGTCGCAGTATTGCGGGTTCTTACGAGCAGTACTTC. Its protein product is CASSRSIAGSYEQYF.

In its sample, this clonotype was seen many times. The V call is TRBV6-1, the J call TRBJ2-2; no definite D call. Germline V lookup: CDR1 MNHNS, CDR2 SASEGT. V shed 8 bases and J shed 3 bases, with 16 bases lying between them. This CDR3 has 15 residues. CDR3 coding DNA: TGTGCCAGCGTCCCTTCTGGCGGAGACACCGGGGAGCTGTTTTTT. Encoded protein: CASVPSGGDTGELFF.

A few counts support this clonotype. This rearrangement joins TRBV2 to TRBJ1-3; unclear D gene. V lost 1 base and J 1 base, leaving 5 bases between the germline ends. Germline V CDR1 and CDR2: SNHLY, FYNNEI. CDR3 length equals 14 residues. The CDR3 here is CASSEVRSGNTIYF. Written as DNA, the CDR3 is TGTGCCAGCAGTGAAGTACGGTCTGGAAACACCATATATTTT. The full variable domain, its missing parts supplied by reference TRBV2 and TRBJ1-3, is EPEVTQTPSHQVTQMGQEVILRCVPISNHLYFYWYRQILGQKVEFLVSFYNNEISEKSEIFDDQFSVERPDGSNFTLKIRSTKLEDSAMYFCASSEVRSGNTIYFGEGSWLTVV.

This clonotype was recorded many times. This chain links TRBV12-3 or TRBV12-4 with TRBJ1-6; TRBD1 is a possible D gene (5 bases). The length of the CDR3 is 16 residues. V was trimmed by 5 bases and J by 4 bases, leaving 15 bases between them. CDR3 DNA: TGTGCCAGCAGTCTAGGGGCGGAGGTTTATAATTCACCCCTCCACTTT. Amino acids: CASSLGAEVYNSPLHF.

The sample holds many counts of this clonotype. The CDR3 bases are TGTGCCAGCGATGCGACAGGGGATATGAACACTGAAGCTTTCTTT. Amino acid sequence: CASDATGDMNTEAFF. This chain joins TRBV6-1 and TRBJ1-1, with TRBD1 matching over 8 bases. Germline V gene data show CDR1 as MNHNS and CDR2 as SASEGT. The CDR3 spans 15 residues. Trimming removed 8 bases from V and 0 bases from J; junction bases left unmatched: 8.

V and J are TRBV28 and TRBJ1-5; D perhaps matches TRBD1 (5 bases). The CDR3 contains 11 residues. Looked up from germline, CDR1 is MDHEN and CDR2 is SYDVKM. V shed 8 bases and J shed 6 bases, with 8 bases lying between them. The CDR3 region is CASGTAQPQHF. The CDR3 coding sequence is TGTGCCAGCGGGACGGCTCAGCCCCAGCATTTT.

J is TRBJ2-2 and V is TRBV12-3 or TRBV12-4; no clear D. Deletions cut 5 bases from V and 7 bases from J, with 8 bases between. The CDR3 covers 12 residues. CDR3 residues: CASSPQLGELFF. CDR3 coding DNA: TGTGCCAGCAGTCCGCAACTCGGGGAGCTGTTTTTT.

This clonotype was detected many times. The chain is built from TRBV30 and TRBJ1-1, with unresolved D. CDR3 size: 12 residues. V was cut by 3 bases and J by 6 bases, with 11 bases left in between. In germline, CDR1 is GTSNPN, CDR2 SVGIG (reference sequence). The CDR3: CAWRDLGAEAFF. The CDR3 region has the DNA TGTGCCTGGAGGGATCTTGGGGCTGAAGCTTTCTTT. The full variable domain, with the rest looked up from reference TRBV30 and TRBJ1-1, is SQTIHQWPATLVQPVGSPLSLECTVEGTSNPNLYWYRQAAGRGLQLLFYSVGIGQISSEVPQNLSASRPQDRQFILSSKKLLLSDSGFYLCAWRDLGAEAFFGQGTRLTVV.

This rearrangement joins TRBV6-1 to TRBJ2-7; the D is unclear. V was pared by 5 bases and J by 3 bases, with 11 bases between. The germline V gene encodes CDR1 MNHNS and CDR2 SASEGT. The CDR3 length is 13 residues. In DNA, the CDR3 is TGTGCCAGCAGTATAGGTCCGTACTACGAGCAGTACTTC. The encoded protein is CASSIGPYYEQYF.

The sample holds many counts of this clonotype. The rearrangement uses TRBV13 and TRBJ2-5; 7 bases map to TRBD1. The germline V gene encodes CDR1 PRHDT and CDR2 FYEKMQ (reference sequence). This CDR3 region has 13 residues. V shed 6 bases and J 4 bases; nucleotides not matched to a gene: 5. The CDR3 sequence is CASRQGRRETQYF. The CDR3 region has the DNA TGTGCCAGCAGACAGGGGCGACGAGAGACCCAGTACTTC.

For the CDR3, the DNA is TGTGCCAGCAGTGGTCCCGGGACAGGTGCTTACGAAGAGCAGTACTTC. Translated: CASSGPGTGAYEEQYF. This chain joins TRBV2 and TRBJ2-7; TRBD1 matches at 8 bases. The CDR3 is 16 residues long. Germline V gives CDR1 SNHLY, CDR2 FYNNEI. The ends lost 4 bases at V and 7 bases at J; junction bases unmatched: 15.

This clonotype has a count of ten or more. The chain carries TRBV28 and TRBJ2-5; possibly TRBD1 for D (6 bases). Between the trimmed V and J ends, which lost 7 bases and 0 bases, there was a span of 15 bases. The CDR3 is 15 amino acids. The germline V gene has CDR1 MDHEN and CDR2 SYDVKM. The CDR3 here is CASTQVGADQETQYF. The CDR3 coding sequence is TGTGCCAGCACCCAGGTGGGGGCCGACCAAGAGACCCAGTACTTC.

Many counts were recorded for this clonotype. The chain uses TRBV24-1 and TRBJ2-5; TRBD1 matches at 9 bases. Germline V gene sequence: CDR1 KGHDR, CDR2 SFDVKD. CDR3 size: 14 residues. V was clipped by 3 bases and J by 5 bases; unmatched bases: 3. The CDR3 is CATSDMTGGETQYF. Here the CDR3 DNA reads TGTGCCACCAGTGATATGACAGGGGGGGAGACCCAGTACTTC.

This clonotype was observed a few times. The genes are TRBV2 and TRBJ1-5; 9 bases are shared with TRBD1. This CDR3 is built from 14 residues. Germline CDR1 and CDR2: SNHLY and FYNNEI. V was pared by 8 bases and J by 5 bases, with 7 bases of the junction left unmatched. The CDR3 loop is CASRLQGAHQPQHF. The CDR3 DNA sequence: TGTGCCAGCCGCTTACAGGGGGCCCATCAGCCCCAGCATTTT.

On this clonotype itself: This may be a read error, as it is one base from a much larger clone. The chain joins TRBV20-1 to TRBJ2-7, with 7 bases aligning to TRBD2. CDR3 length: 15 residues. Germline loops: CDR1 DFQATT, CDR2 SNEGSKA (reference sequence). CDR3 in amino acids: CSSRLLAEVTYEQYF. The CDR3 DNA reads as TGCAGTTCTAGACTCCTAGCGGAAGTTACCTACGAGCAGTACTTC.

This clonotype showed up many times. The chain is built from TRBV28 and TRBJ2-3; 8 bases match TRBD1. Trimming cost V 4 bases and J 5 bases; bases outside gene matches: 5. CDR1 MDHEN and CDR2 SYDVKM come from the germline V gene. The CDR3 has 14 amino acids. The CDR3 nucleotides are TGTGCCAGCAGTTCTCGGACAGGGAGAGATACGCAGTATTTT. This codes for CASSSRTGRDTQYF.

This clonotype occurred many times. The chain has TRBV6-1 and TRBJ2-7; D possibly uses TRBD1 or TRBD2 (5 bases each). CDR3 size: 15 residues. The germline V gene has CDR1 MNHNS and CDR2 SASEGT. The V and J ends lost 4 bases and 2 bases respectively, with 15 bases between them. The CDR3 DNA reads as TGTGCCAGCAGTGGTGGGACGGGGCTAACCTACGAGCAGTACTTC. Encoded protein: CASSGGTGLTYEQYF.

This clonotype was seen repeatedly, ten times or more. The rearrangement joins TRBV10-2 to TRBJ2-7; D ambiguous. Trimming pared 3 bases from V and 1 base from J, leaving 7 bases between. The germline CDR1 and CDR2 sequences are WSHSY and SAAADI. This CDR3 has 13 amino acids. This CDR3 reads CASSDGRSYEQYF. The DNA of the CDR3 is TGCGCCAGCAGTGACGGCAGGTCCTACGAGCAGTACTTC.

J is TRBJ1-2 and V is TRBV12-3 or TRBV12-4; 10 nucleotides match TRBD1. V gave up 5 bases and J gave up 7 bases; unmatched junction bases: 7. This CDR3 contains 14 residues. The CDR3 DNA reads as TGTGCCAGCAGTGGGACGACAGGGGGCTTTGGCTACACCTTC. Protein sequence: CASSGTTGGFGYTF.

This clonotype was seen at least ten times. This chain connects TRBV13 to TRBJ1-2, with D hard to call. The V gene's germline CDR1 is PRHDT and CDR2 FYEKMQ (reference sequence). The CDR3 is made up of 11 amino acids. The V gene lost 6 bases and the J gene lost 6 bases, with 8 bases spanning the gap. The CDR3 sequence: CASRGGHGYTF. The CDR3 DNA is TGTGCCAGCAGAGGAGGGCATGGCTACACCTTC.

This clonotype was detected ten times or more. V gene TRBV19 combines with J gene TRBJ1-1; tentatively, D is TRBD1 (6 bases). Germline V gives CDR1 LNHDA, CDR2 SQIVND (reference sequence). The germline V and J ends were trimmed by 3 bases and 3 bases, with 17 bases remaining between them. There are 16 residues in the CDR3. The CDR3 DNA reads as TGTGCCAGTAGTATCCCCAGGATTGGGGGGCACACTGAAGCTTTCTTT. It is translated as CASSIPRIGGHTEAFF.

This clonotype has ten or more counts. The chain joins TRBV12-3 or TRBV12-4 to TRBJ1-2; possibly TRBD1 for D (6 bases). The CDR3 sequence is 14 residues long. With 4 bases removed from V and 3 bases from J, the gap between germline ends came to 12 bases. The CDR3 DNA is TGTGCCAGCAGTTCTGGGGGGGCGTACTATGGCTACACCTTC. Protein product: CASSSGGAYYGYTF.

There are a few counts of this clonotype. J is TRBJ1-1 and V is TRBV19, with a weak D call TRBD1 (6 bases). Trimming cost V 4 bases and J 4 bases, with 10 bases left between them. Germline V gene sequence: CDR1 LNHDA, CDR2 SQIVND (reference sequence). The CDR3 loop spans 13 amino acids. CDR3 sequence (DNA): TGTGCCAGTAGTACAACAGGGTTCACTGAAGCTTTCTTT. It translates to CASSTTGFTEAFF.